This T cell receptor (beta chain) was identified during a study of blood T cell repertoires in COVID-19. Some clones are missing from TCRdb's copy, which holds only in-frame ones; the method was immunoSEQ multiplex PCR. The sample has more than 95,000 clones, roughly 90% seen once; the top ten hold 5% to 6.5%. This CDR3 has 13 amino acids. With 3 bases removed from V and 1 base from J, the gap between germline ends came to 7 bases. In germline, CDR1 is LNHDA, CDR2 SQIVND (reference sequence). This chain connects TRBV19 to TRBJ2-7, with D unclear. This receptor was identified in a human donor in a cohort sampled during active COVID-19. The material sequenced was peripheral blood. CDR3 protein: CASSMAVSYEQYF. CDR3 sequence (DNA): TGTGCCAGTAGTATGGCAGTTTCCTACGAGCAGTACTTC.